These 27 T cell receptor beta chains came from one sample sequenced in a study of T-cell reconstitution after alpha-beta-depleted transplantation in children. Preparation of the TCRbeta library was carried out with unique molecular identifiers. TCRdb redid the calling of the PCR reads with MiXCR, one entry per CDR3 protein. This table has approximately 350,000 distinct CDR3 sequences, around a tenth appearing once. Sequenced material: PBMCs from the stem cell graft donor, taken from the stem cell graft. Receptor source: a human donor who donated a stem cell graft to a child with acute lymphoblastic leukemia.

V gene TRBV27 combines with J gene TRBJ2-7; D might be TRBD1 or TRBD2, each matching 5 bases. Germline CDR1 and CDR2: MNHEY and SMNVEV (reference sequence). With 6 bases removed from V and 3 bases from J, the gap between germline ends came to 21 bases. CDR3 size: 16 residues. The CDR3 DNA sequence: TGTGCCAGCAGCCCGTCCTCTGGGACGGCTAACTACGAGCAGTACTTC. It translates to CASSPSSGTANYEQYF.

The chain joins TRBV9 to TRBJ2-7, with 9 positions matching TRBD2. The CDR3 totals 15 residues. The V and J ends lost 0 bases and 3 bases, in that order; junction bases with no gene match: 4. Per the germline V gene, CDR1 is SGDLS and CDR2 is YYNGEE. DNA of the CDR3: TGTGCCAGCAGCGTAGATGGGACTAGCTTCTACGAGCAGTACTTC. Translating gives CASSVDGTSFYEQYF.

On this clonotype: A read error is possible here, since a much larger clone lies one base away. The rearrangement uses TRBV3-1 and TRBJ2-1; D unresolved. The germline V gene has CDR1 LGHDT and CDR2 YNNKEL (reference sequence). This CDR3 comprises 15 residues. The CDR3 DNA is TGTGCCAGCTGCCAAGGCGGTCAGTCCTACAATGAGCAGTTCTTC. Amino acid sequence: CASCQGGQSYNEQFF.

The V call is TRBV12-3 or TRBV12-4, the J call TRBJ2-1; TRBD1 is a possible D gene (6 bases). Trimming took off 6 bases at V and 8 bases at J, with 14 bases between the two ends. The CDR3 runs 13 residues. As DNA, the CDR3 is TGTGCCAGCAGCCGATCGGGACACTATGAGCAGTTCTTC. It translates to CASSRSGHYEQFF.

This clonotype was recorded a few times. The chain recombines TRBV29-1 with TRBJ2-1; TRBD2 aligns across 8 bases. There are 12 residues in the CDR3. After removal of 5 bases from V and 9 bases from J, the junction contained 6 bases not matched to a gene. CDR1 and CDR2 (germline): SQVTM, ANQGSEA. The DNA for the CDR3 is TGCAGCGTTAACAGCGGGAGTAGTGAGCAGTTCTTC. Its protein product is CSVNSGSSEQFF.

This clonotype was seen at least ten times. The chain employs TRBV3-1 and TRBJ1-5; 8 positions match TRBD1. After removal of 1 base from V and 1 base from J, the junction contained 0 bases not matched to a gene. The CDR3 extends over 15 amino acids. Germline V gene data show CDR1 as LGHDT and CDR2 as YNNKEL (reference sequence). The CDR3 sequence is CASSQGTGSNQPQHF. In DNA, the CDR3 is TGTGCCAGCAGCCAAGGGACAGGGAGCAATCAGCCCCAGCATTTT.

The chain links TRBV7-2 to TRBJ2-7; 7 bases are shared with TRBD2. The V segment lost 5 bases and the J segment 3 bases; nucleotides outside the gene matches: 16. From germline, CDR1 is SGHTA and CDR2 FQGNSA. The CDR3 is 17 amino acids. CDR3 nucleotide sequence: TGTGCCAGCAGCCAAACTAGCGCCTTTGGAGGAGACTACGAGCAGTACTTC. This sequence encodes CASSQTSAFGGDYEQYF.

The chain uses TRBV25-1 and TRBJ2-1; TRBD2 matches 14 bases. CDR3 length: 16 amino acids. Germline V CDR1 and CDR2: MGHDK, SYGVNS. Germline trimming cut 7 bases from V and 12 bases from J; bases unmatched to any gene: 14. CDR3 sequence: CASMGLAGVGVLLQFF. The CDR3 DNA follows: TGTGCCAGCATGGGACTAGCGGGAGTCGGTGTTTTATTGCAGTTCTTC.

This chain joins TRBV4-1 and TRBJ2-1, with 8 bases aligning to TRBD2. V gave up 0 bases and J gave up 2 bases; unmatched junction bases: 9. Germline V lookup: CDR1 MGHRA, CDR2 YSYEKL. The CDR3 is made up of 18 amino acids. CDR3 DNA: TGCGCCAGCAGCCAAGATCTTTACGGGAGGGTGGCCTACAATGAGCAGTTCTTC. It encodes CASSQDLYGRVAYNEQFF.

The CDR3 bases are TGCAGTGCTAGATCCCCTGGGTACGAGCAGTACTTC. Amino acids: CSARSPGYEQYF. This chain links TRBV20-1 with TRBJ2-7; D is undetermined. Trimming stripped 2 bases from V and 4 bases from J, with 9 bases between. CDR1 and CDR2 (germline): DFQATT, SNEGSKA (reference sequence). The length of the CDR3 is 12 residues.

The V call is TRBV12-3 or TRBV12-4, the J call TRBJ1-1, with D possibly TRBD1 on 6 matching bases. This CDR3 spans 12 amino acids. Trimming removed 8 bases from V and 1 base from J, with 8 bases in between. For the CDR3, the DNA is TGTGCCAGCGTACAGGGGAACACTGAAGCTTTCTTT. Amino acid sequence: CASVQGNTEAFF.

This clonotype was seen a handful of times. This chain links TRBV15 with TRBJ2-7, with D tentatively TRBD1 or TRBD2 (6 bases each). CDR1 and CDR2 from the germline V gene are LNHNV and YYDKDF (reference sequence). This CDR3 has 14 amino acids. The V gene lost 5 bases and the J gene lost 2 bases, with 13 bases spanning the gap. CDR3 coding DNA: TGTGCCACCAGCGCGGGACACACCACCTACGAGCAGTACTTC. This gives the protein CATSAGHTTYEQYF.

The V call is TRBV4-1, the J call TRBJ1-2; 10 bases map to TRBD1. V gave up 4 bases and J gave up 6 bases; unmatched junction bases: 8. CDR1 and CDR2 from the germline V gene are MGHRA and YSYEKL. The CDR3 contains 15 residues. The CDR3: CASSRQGQGVNGYTF. In DNA form, the CDR3 reads TGCGCCAGCAGCCGACAAGGACAGGGGGTTAATGGCTACACCTTC.

This clonotype was observed a handful of times. The chain joins TRBV4-1 to TRBJ2-1, with D hard to call. The germline CDR1 and CDR2 sequences are MGHRA and YSYEKL. V lost 0 bases and J 12 bases, leaving 9 bases between the germline ends. This CDR3 spans 12 amino acids. CDR3 nucleotide sequence: TGCGCCAGCAGCCAAGAGAGACTGGGGCAGTTCTTC. Translating it yields CASSQERLGQFF.

This clonotype was recorded a few times. The chain carries TRBV5-1 and TRBJ1-2; 9 nucleotides match TRBD1. CDR1 and CDR2 from the germline V gene are SGHRS and YFSETQ. The CDR3 is made up of 14 amino acids. Losses at the gene ends were 4 bases for V and 4 bases for J; bases not matched to a gene: 5. The CDR3 DNA sequence: TGCGCCAGCAGCCCGGGACAGGGTGGCTATGGCTACACCTTC. It encodes CASSPGQGGYGYTF.

Regarding this clonotype: A much larger clone lies one base from this, so it may be a read error. The J gene is TRBJ2-7, the V gene TRBV7-2; 9 bases are a match to TRBD1. There are 15 residues in the CDR3. With 5 bases clipped from V and 3 bases from J, the junction kept 8 bases outside the gene matches. Looked up from germline, CDR1 is SGHTA and CDR2 is FQGNSA. CDR3 loop: CASSPGTGTDYEQYF. The CDR3 DNA is TGTGCCAGCAGCCCCGGGACAGGGACTGACTACGAGCAGTACTTC.

The J gene is TRBJ2-7, the V gene TRBV18, with a weak D call TRBD1 (6 bases). In germline, CDR1 is KGHSH, CDR2 LQKENI. The length of the CDR3 is 13 residues. V was pared by 3 bases and J by 2 bases, with 8 bases between. CDR3 protein: CASSPDSAYEQYF. The CDR3 bases are TGTGCCAGCTCACCGGACAGTGCCTACGAGCAGTACTTC. The full variable domain, in which reference TRBV18 and TRBJ2-7 provide the parts outside the CDR3, is NAGVMQNPRHLVRRRGQEARLRCSPMKGHSHVYWYRQLPEEGLKFMVYLQKENIIDESGMPKERFSAEFPKEGPSILRIQQVVRGDSAAYFCASSPDSAYEQYFGPGTRLTVT.

This clonotype was detected only a few times. The chain carries TRBV7-6 and TRBJ2-3, with a weak D call TRBD2 (5 bases). The germline V gene encodes CDR1 SGHVS and CDR2 FNYEAQ. The CDR3 is 14 amino acids. V lost 6 bases to trimming and J lost 0 bases, with 10 bases between them. The CDR3 bases are TGTGCCAGCAGTTTTAGCGCCAGCACAGATACGCAGTATTTT. Translating it yields CASSFSASTDTQYF.

This clonotype was observed at least ten times. The genes are TRBV11-2 and TRBJ2-7; the match to TRBD1 covers 7 bases. The CDR3 runs to 13 residues. Germline trimming cut 1 base from V and 6 bases from J; bases unmatched to any gene: 3. CDR1 is SGHAT and CDR2 is FQNNGV in the germline V gene. CDR3 protein: CASSLVHRGEQYF. CDR3 bases: TGTGCCAGCAGCTTAGTCCACAGGGGCGAGCAGTACTTC.

V usage is TRBV12-3 or TRBV12-4 and J usage is TRBJ1-2; possible D gene TRBD1, 6 bases. This CDR3 has 14 residues. Trimming removed 8 bases at V and 2 bases at J, with 15 bases between. CDR3 coding DNA: TGTGCCAGCGCCCCCGGACAGCCCAACTATGGCTACACCTTC. Protein product: CASAPGQPNYGYTF.

The gene calls are TRBV11-1 and TRBJ1-1, with D hard to call. The V and J ends lost 3 bases and 6 bases respectively, with 11 bases between them. The CDR3 runs 13 residues. Germline V gene data show CDR1 as SGHAT and CDR2 as FQDESV (reference sequence). The CDR3, as DNA: TGTGCCAGCAGCTTGTATGGGGAGGCTGAAGCTTTCTTT. Translation: CASSLYGEAEAFF.

The chain couples TRBV6-2 or TRBV6-3 to TRBJ2-1, with a possible D match to TRBD1 (6 bases). This CDR3 contains 11 residues. In germline, CDR1 is MNHEY, CDR2 SVGEGT. Trimming took off 6 bases at V and 10 bases at J, with 10 bases between the two ends. DNA for the CDR3: TGTGCCAGCAGGATGACAGGCGAGCAGTTCTTC. It codes for CASRMTGEQFF.

This clonotype was recorded a few times. The chain recombines TRBV4-3 with TRBJ1-5, with 7 bases that match TRBD1. Per germline, CDR1 LGHNA and CDR2 YSLEER. The CDR3 spans 15 residues. V trimming: 1 base; J trimming: 2 bases; junction bases outside the gene matches: 2. CDR3 nucleotides: TGCGCCAGCAGCCAAGGACAGGGTGGCAATCAGCCCCAGCATTTT. Translation gives CASSQGQGGNQPQHF.

The genes are TRBV28 and TRBJ2-6, with TRBD1 matching over 12 bases. CDR1 is MDHEN and CDR2 is SYDVKM in the germline V gene. V lost 6 bases to trimming and J lost 0 bases; unmatched junction nucleotides: 9. This CDR3 spans 19 amino acids. CDR3 nucleotide sequence: TGTGCCAGCAGCCGCCCCGGGACAGGGGGCAACTCTGGGGCCAACGTCCTGACTTTC. As protein: CASSRPGTGGNSGANVLTF.

The chain recombines TRBV19 with TRBJ1-5; TRBD1 might be the D (5 bases). V was cut by 4 bases and J by 1 base, with 8 bases left in between. Germline CDR1 reads LNHDA; CDR2 reads SQIVND (reference sequence). The CDR3 has 14 amino acids. CDR3 amino acids: CASSSGASNQPQHF. Written as DNA, the CDR3 is TGTGCCAGTAGTAGCGGGGCAAGCAATCAGCCCCAGCATTTT.

For this clonotype: No conserved phenylalanine or tryptophan ends this CDR3, so it is likely a read error. The DNA is omitted, as the CDR3 cannot be located on it reliably, and the CDR3 follows TCRdb's listing. V usage is TRBV12-3 or TRBV12-4 and J usage is TRBJ2-7. The CDR3 adds up to 8 amino acids, both ends counted. The CDR3: CASSTPRL.

There are many counts of this clonotype. Here the CDR3 reads CASSLATSGSEQYF. The CDR3 DNA reads TGCGCCAGCAGCTTGGCGACTAGCGGGAGCGAGCAGTACTTC. J is TRBJ2-7 and V is TRBV5-1; 12 bases agree with TRBD2. CDR3 size: 14 residues. Trimming took 0 bases from V and 6 from J; bases not matched to a gene: 1. In germline, CDR1 is SGHRS, CDR2 YFSETQ. The whole variable domain, filled in from reference TRBV5-1 and TRBJ2-7, reads KAGVTQTPRYLIKTRGQQVTLSCSPISGHRSVSWYQQTPGQGLQFLFEYFSETQRNKGNFPGRFSGRQFSNSRSEMNVSTLELGDSALYLCASSLATSGSEQYFGPGTRLTVT.